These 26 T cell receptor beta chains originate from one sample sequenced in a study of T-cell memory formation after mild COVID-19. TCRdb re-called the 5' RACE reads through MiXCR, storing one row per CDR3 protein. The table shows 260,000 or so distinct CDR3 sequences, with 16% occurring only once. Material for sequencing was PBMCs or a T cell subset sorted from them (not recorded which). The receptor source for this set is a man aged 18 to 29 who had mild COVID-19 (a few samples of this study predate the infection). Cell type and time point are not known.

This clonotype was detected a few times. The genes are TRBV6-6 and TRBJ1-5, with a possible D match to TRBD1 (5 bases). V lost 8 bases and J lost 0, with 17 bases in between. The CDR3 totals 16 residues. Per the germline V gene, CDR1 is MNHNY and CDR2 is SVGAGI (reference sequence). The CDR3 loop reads CASHFRGVYSNQPQHF. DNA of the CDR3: TGTGCCAGCCACTTTCGGGGCGTTTATAGCAATCAGCCCCAGCATTTT.

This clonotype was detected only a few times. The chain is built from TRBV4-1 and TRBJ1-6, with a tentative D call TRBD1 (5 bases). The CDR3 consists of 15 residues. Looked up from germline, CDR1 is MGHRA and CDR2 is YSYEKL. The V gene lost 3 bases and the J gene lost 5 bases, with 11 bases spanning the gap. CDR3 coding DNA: TGCGCCAGCAGCCAGACCGGGACTAATAATTCACCCCTCCACTTT. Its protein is CASSQTGTNNSPLHF.

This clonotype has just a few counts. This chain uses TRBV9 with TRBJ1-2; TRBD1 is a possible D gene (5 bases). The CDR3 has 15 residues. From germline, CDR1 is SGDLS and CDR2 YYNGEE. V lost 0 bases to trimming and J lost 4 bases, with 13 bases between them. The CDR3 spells CASSVGRGGSYGYTF. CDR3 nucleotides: TGTGCCAGCAGCGTAGGGCGCGGGGGTTCCTATGGCTACACCTTC. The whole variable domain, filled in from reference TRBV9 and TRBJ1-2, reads DSGVTQTPKHLITATGQRVTLRCSPRSGDLSVYWYQQSLDQGLQFLIQYYNGEERAKGNILERFSAQQFPDLHSELNLSSLELGDSALYFCASSVGRGGSYGYTFGSGTRLTVV.

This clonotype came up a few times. Here the CDR3 DNA reads TGTGCCAGCAGTTACCTGACAGGGGGCCGGGAGACCCAGTACTTC. Translated, it gives CASSYLTGGRETQYF. This rearrangement joins TRBV6-2 or TRBV6-3 to TRBJ2-5, with TRBD1 matching over 10 bases. The V segment lost 2 bases and the J segment 5 bases; nucleotides outside the gene matches: 5. This CDR3 is 15 amino acids long. Germline V lookup: CDR1 MNHEY, CDR2 SVGEGT.

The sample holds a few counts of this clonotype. The CDR3 DNA reads TGTGCCAGCAGTCCCGAGGTAGAAGAGACCCAGTACTTC. This gives the protein CASSPEVEETQYF. The chain has TRBV2 and TRBJ2-5; D not resolved. Germline loops: CDR1 SNHLY, CDR2 FYNNEI. This CDR3 spans 13 amino acids. Trimming shortened V by 5 bases and J by 3 bases, and 10 bases separated the two germline ends.

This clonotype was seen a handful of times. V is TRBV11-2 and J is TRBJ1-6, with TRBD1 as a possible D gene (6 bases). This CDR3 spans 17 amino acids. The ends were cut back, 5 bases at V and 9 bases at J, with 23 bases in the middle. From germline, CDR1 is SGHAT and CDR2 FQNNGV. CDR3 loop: CASSPTSSSGALSPLHF. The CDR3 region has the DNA TGTGCCAGCAGCCCTACCTCCTCGTCAGGGGCTCTTTCACCCCTCCACTTT.

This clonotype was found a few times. The CDR3 bases are TGCGCCAGCAGCTCTCCAGGGGGCTATTACAATGAGCAGTTCTTC. Protein sequence: CASSSPGGYYNEQFF. The chain recombines TRBV5-1 with TRBJ2-1; 8 bases agree with TRBD1. This CDR3 has 15 residues. The V gene's germline CDR1 is SGHRS and CDR2 YFSETQ. J was trimmed by 4 bases and V by 3 bases; bases with no gene match: 6.

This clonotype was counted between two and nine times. The CDR3 protein is CASSGVMGGEETQYF. The CDR3 DNA reads TGTGCCAGCAGCGGTGTGATGGGAGGAGAGGAGACCCAGTACTTC. This chain connects TRBV5-6 to TRBJ2-5; weak D call: TRBD2 (6 bases). Germline CDR1 and CDR2: SGHDT and YYEEEE. Trimming removed 4 bases from V and 5 bases from J, with 18 bases in between. The CDR3 totals 15 residues.

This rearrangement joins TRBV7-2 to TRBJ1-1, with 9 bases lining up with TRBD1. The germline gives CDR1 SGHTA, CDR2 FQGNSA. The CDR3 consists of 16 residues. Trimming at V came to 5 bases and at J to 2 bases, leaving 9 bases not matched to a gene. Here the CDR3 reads CASSTHRGQSNTEAFF. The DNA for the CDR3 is TGTGCCAGCAGCACTCACAGGGGGCAGAGTAACACTGAAGCTTTCTTT.

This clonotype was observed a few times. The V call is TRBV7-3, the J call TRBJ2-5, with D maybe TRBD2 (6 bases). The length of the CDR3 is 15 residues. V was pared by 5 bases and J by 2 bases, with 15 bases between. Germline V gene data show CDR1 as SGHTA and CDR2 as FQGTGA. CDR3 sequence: CASSPLGSGQETQYF. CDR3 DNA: TGTGCCAGCAGCCCCCTAGGTAGCGGACAAGAGACCCAGTACTTC. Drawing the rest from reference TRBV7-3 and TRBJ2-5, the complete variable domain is GAGVSQTPSNKVTEKGKYVELRCDPISGHTALYWYRQSLGQGPEFLIYFQGTGAADDSGLPNDRFFAVRPEGSVSTLKIQRTERGDSAVYLCASSPLGSGQETQYFGPGTRLLVL.

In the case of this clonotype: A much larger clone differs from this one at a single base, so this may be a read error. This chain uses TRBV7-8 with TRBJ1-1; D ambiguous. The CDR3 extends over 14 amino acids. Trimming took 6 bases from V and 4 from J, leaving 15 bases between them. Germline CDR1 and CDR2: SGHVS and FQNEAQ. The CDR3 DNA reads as TGTGCCAGCAGTTACCGTGCGGCCAGCACTGAAGCTTTCTTT. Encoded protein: CASSYRAASTEAFF.

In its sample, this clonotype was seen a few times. The CDR3 spells CASSIGTVYNEQFF. The CDR3 DNA is TGTGCCAGCAGCATCGGGACAGTATACAATGAGCAGTTCTTC. This rearrangement joins TRBV7-2 to TRBJ2-1, with 7 bases that match TRBD1. This CDR3 comprises 14 residues. Germline-derived CDR1 and CDR2 are SGHTA and FQGNSA. The V and J ends lost 5 bases and 4 bases, in that order; junction bases with no gene match: 5.

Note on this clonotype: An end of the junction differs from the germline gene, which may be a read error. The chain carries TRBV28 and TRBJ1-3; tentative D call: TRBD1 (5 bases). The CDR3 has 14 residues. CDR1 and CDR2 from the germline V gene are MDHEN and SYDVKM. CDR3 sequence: CASSDSTSGNAIYF. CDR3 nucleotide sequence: TGTGCCAGCAGTGACAGCACCTCTGGAAACGCCATATATTTT.

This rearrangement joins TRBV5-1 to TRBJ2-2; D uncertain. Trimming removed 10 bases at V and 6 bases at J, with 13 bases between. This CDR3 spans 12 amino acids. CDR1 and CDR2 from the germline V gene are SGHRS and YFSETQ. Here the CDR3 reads CASVTYSGELFF. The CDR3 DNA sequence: TGCGCCTCGGTGACTTATTCCGGGGAGCTGTTTTTT.

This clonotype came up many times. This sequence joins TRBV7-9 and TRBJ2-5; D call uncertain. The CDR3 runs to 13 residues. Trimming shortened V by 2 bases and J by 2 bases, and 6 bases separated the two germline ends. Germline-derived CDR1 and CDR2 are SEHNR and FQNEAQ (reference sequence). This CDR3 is CASSLYGQETQYF. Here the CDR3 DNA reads TGTGCCAGCAGCTTATACGGACAAGAGACCCAGTACTTC.

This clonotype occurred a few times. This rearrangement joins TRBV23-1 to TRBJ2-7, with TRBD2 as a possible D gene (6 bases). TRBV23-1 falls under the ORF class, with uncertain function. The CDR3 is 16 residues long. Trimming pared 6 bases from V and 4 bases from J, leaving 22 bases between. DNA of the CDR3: TGCGCCAGCAGAGCCGTGTTCGCGGGACGGAGTTACGAGCAGTACGTC. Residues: CASRAVFAGRSYEQYV.

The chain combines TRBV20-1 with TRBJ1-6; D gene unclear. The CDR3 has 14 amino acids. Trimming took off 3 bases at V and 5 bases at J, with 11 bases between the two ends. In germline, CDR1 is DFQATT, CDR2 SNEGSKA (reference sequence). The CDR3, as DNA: TGCAGTGCTAGGAAACCGCTTGATAATTCACCCCTCCACTTT. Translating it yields CSARKPLDNSPLHF.

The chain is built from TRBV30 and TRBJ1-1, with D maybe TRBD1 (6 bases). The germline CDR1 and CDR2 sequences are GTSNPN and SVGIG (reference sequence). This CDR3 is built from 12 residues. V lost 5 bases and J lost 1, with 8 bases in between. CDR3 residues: CAWGQPNTEAFF. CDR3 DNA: TGTGCCTGGGGACAGCCGAACACTGAAGCTTTCTTT.

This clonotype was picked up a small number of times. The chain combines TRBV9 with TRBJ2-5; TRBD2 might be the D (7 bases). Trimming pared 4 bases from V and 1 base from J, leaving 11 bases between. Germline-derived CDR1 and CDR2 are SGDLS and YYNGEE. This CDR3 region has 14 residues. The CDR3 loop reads CASSSGGPQETQYF. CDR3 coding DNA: TGTGCCAGCAGCTCGGGGGGCCCCCAAGAGACCCAGTACTTC.

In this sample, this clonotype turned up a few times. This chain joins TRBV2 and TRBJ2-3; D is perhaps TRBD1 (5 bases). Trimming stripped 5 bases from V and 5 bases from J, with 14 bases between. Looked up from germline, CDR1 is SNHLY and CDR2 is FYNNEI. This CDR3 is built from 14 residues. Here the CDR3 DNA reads TGTGCCAGCAGTCCCTTTCAGGGCCGAGATACGCAGTATTTT. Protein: CASSPFQGRDTQYF.

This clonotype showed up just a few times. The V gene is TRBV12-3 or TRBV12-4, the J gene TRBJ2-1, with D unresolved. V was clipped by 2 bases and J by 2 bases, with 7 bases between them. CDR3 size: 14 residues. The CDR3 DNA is TGTGCCAGCAGTTTAAATGGGGCCTACAATGAGCAGTTCTTC. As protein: CASSLNGAYNEQFF.

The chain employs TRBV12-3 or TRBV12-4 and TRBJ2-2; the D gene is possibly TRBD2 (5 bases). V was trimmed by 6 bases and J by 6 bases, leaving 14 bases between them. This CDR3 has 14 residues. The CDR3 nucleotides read TGTGCCAGCAGCCCAGACAACGGGGCCGGGGAGCTGTTTTTT. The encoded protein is CASSPDNGAGELFF.

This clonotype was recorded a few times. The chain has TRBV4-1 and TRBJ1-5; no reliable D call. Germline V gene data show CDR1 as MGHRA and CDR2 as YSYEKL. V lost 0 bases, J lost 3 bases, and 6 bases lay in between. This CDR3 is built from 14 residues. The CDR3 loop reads CASSQEEVNQPQHF. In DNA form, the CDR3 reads TGCGCCAGCAGCCAAGAGGAGGTCAATCAGCCCCAGCATTTT.

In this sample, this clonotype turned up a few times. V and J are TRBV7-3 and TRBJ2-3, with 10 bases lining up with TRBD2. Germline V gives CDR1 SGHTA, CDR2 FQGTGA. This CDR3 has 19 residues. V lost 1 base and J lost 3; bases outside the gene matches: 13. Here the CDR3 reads CASSLNSGGSHVRTDTQYF. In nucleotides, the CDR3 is TGTGCCAGCAGCTTAAATAGCGGGGGGTCGCACGTCCGGACAGATACGCAGTATTTT.

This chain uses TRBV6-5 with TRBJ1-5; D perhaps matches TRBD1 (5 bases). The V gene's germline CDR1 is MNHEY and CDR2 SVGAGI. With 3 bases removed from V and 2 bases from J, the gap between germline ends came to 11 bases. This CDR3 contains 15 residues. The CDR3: CASSYSVRGNQPQHF. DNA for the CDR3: TGTGCCAGCAGTTATTCCGTCAGGGGCAATCAGCCCCAGCATTTT.

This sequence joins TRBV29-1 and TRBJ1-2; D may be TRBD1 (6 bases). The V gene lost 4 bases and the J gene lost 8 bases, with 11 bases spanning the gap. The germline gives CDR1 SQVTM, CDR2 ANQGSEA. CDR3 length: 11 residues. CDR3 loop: CSVAPGDGYTF. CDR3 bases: TGCAGCGTTGCTCCAGGGGACGGCTACACCTTC.